This T cell receptor beta chain was obtained from a study of T cell changes during pregnancy in multiple sclerosis. Germline V CDR1 and CDR2: MNHEY, SVGAGI. The CDR3 is 14 residues long. V lost 6 bases and J lost 6; bases outside the gene matches: 4. Using immunoSEQ multiplex PCR, the repertoire was profiled, and TCRdb retains in-frame clones only, with some absent. The top ten hold approximately 1% of the sample, which has roughly 47,000 clones, 89% seen once. The chain recombines TRBV6-5 with TRBJ1-5; 11 bases are a match to TRBD1. Sequencing was performed on CD4+ T cells from peripheral blood mononuclear cells, taken after pregnancy. This receptor was obtained from a female donor with multiple sclerosis, enrolled in a pregnancy study. CDR3 bases: TGTGCCAGCAGACCCGGACAGGGGGCTCAGCCCCAGCATTTT. Translated, it gives CASRPGQGAQPQHF.